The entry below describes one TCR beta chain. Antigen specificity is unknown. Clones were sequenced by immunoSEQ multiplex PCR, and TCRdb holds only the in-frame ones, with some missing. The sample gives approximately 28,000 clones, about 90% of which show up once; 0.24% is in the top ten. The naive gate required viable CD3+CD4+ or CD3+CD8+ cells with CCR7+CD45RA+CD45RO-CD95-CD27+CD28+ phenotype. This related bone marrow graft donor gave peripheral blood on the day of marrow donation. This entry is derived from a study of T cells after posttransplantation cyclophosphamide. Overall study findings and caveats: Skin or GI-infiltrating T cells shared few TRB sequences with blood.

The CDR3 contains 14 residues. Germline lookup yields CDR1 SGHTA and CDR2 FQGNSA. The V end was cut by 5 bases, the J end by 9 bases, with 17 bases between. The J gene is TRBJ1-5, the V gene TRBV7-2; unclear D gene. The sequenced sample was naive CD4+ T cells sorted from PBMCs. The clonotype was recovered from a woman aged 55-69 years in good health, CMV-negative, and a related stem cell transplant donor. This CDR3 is CASSRIGGPGPQHF. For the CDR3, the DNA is TGTGCCAGCAGCCGGATTGGAGGTCCTGGGCCCCAGCATTTT. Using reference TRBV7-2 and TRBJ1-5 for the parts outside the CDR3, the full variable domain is GAGVSQSPSNKVTEKGKDVELRCDPISGHTALYWYRQSLGQGLEFLIYFQGNSAPDKSGLPSDRFSAERTGGSVSTLTIQRTQQEDSAVYLCASSRIGGPGPQHFGDGTRLSIL.